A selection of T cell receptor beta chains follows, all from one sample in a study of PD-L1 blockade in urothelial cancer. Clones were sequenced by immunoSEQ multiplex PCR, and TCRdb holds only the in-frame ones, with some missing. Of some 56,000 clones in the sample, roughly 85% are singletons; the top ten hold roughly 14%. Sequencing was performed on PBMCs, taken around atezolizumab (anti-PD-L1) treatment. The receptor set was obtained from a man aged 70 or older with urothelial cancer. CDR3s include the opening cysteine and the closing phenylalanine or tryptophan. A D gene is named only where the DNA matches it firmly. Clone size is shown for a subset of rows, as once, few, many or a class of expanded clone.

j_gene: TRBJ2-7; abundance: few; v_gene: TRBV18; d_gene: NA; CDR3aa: CASSPAGPQYEQYF; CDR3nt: TGTGCCAGCTCACCAGCGGGACCACAGTACGAGCAGTACTTC
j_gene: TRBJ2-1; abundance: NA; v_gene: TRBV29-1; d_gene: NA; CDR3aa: CSVAPRSLNEQFF; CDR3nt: TGCAGCGTTGCCCCGCGGTCTCTCAATGAGCAGTTCTTC
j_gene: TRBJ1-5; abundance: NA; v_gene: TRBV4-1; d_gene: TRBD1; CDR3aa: CASSPRDRGGEPQHF; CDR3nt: TGCGCCAGCAGCCCCCGGGACAGGGGCGGGGAGCCCCAGCATTTT
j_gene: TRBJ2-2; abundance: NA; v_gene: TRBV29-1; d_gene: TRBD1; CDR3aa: CSAGQGPGELFF; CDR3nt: TGCAGCGCTGGACAGGGGCCCGGGGAGCTGTTTTTT
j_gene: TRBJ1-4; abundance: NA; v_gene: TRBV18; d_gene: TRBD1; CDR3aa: CASSPGQGNEKLFF; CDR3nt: TGTGCCAGCTCTCCAGGACAGGGGAATGAAAAACTGTTTTTT
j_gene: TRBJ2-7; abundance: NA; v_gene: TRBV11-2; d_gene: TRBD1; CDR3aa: CASSIEQGTYEQYF; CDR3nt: TGTGCCAGCAGCATCGAACAGGGGACGTACGAGCAGTACTTC
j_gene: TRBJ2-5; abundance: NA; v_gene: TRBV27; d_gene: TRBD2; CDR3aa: CASSLSAGREETQYF; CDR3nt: TGTGCCAGCAGTTTATCAGCGGGGAGAGAAGAGACCCAGTACTTC
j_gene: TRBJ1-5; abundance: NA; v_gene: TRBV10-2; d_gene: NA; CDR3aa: CASRASGEGQPQHF; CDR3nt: TGCGCCAGCAGGGCGTCAGGGGAAGGTCAGCCCCAGCATTTT
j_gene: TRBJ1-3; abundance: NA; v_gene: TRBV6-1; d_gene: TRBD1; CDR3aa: CASSASGTGRGNTIYF; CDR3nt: TGTGCCAGCAGTGCTTCCGGGACAGGGCGAGGAAACACCATATATTTT
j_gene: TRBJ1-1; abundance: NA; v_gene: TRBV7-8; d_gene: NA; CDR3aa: CASSYQNTEAFF; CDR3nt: TGTGCCAGCAGCTATCAGAACACTGAAGCTTTCTTT
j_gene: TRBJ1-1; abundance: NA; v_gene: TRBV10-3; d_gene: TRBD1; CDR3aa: CAISETGQKNTEAFF; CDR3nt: TGTGCCATCAGTGAGACGGGACAGAAGAACACTGAAGCTTTCTTT
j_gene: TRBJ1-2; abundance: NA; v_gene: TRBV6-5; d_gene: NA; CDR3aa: CASSYSTDLRGGYTF; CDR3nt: TGTGCCAGCAGTTACTCGACGGACCTTAGGGGTGGCTACACCTTC